What follows are 7 T cell receptor beta chains derived from one specimen sequenced in a study of T-cell memory formation after mild COVID-19. TCRdb analysed the 5' RACE reads with MiXCR anew, one entry per CDR3 protein. The profile covers roughly 610,000 distinct CDR3 sequences, with around 16% appearing a single time and less than 10% taken by the ten largest. The sequencing input was PBMCs or a T cell subset sorted from them (not recorded which). These receptors were obtained from an adult woman who had mild COVID-19 (a few samples of this study predate the infection). Cell type and time point are not known.

Written as DNA, the CDR3 is TGTGCCAGCCGAGGGGGGCCTTATGAAGCTTTCTTT. Its protein is CASRGGPYEAFF. The chain combines TRBV7-9 with TRBJ1-1; possible D gene TRBD1, 6 bases. This CDR3 is built from 12 residues. With 8 bases removed from V and 7 bases from J, the gap between germline ends came to 14 bases. Germline V CDR1 and CDR2: SEHNR, FQNEAQ (reference sequence). Based on the CDR3 plus reference TRBV7-9 and TRBJ1-1, the full variable domain is DTGVSQNPRHKITKRGQNVTFRCDPISEHNRLYWYRQTLGQGPEFLTYFQNEAQLEKSRLLSDRFSAERPKGSFSTLEIQRTEQGDSAMYLCASRGGPYEAFFGQGTRLTVV.

A few counts support this clonotype. The rearrangement joins TRBV10-3 to TRBJ1-1; D is possibly TRBD1 (5 bases). Germline V CDR1 and CDR2: ENHRY, SYGVKD. The CDR3 has 13 residues. V lost 8 bases and J 1 base, leaving 11 bases between the germline ends. This CDR3 is CAIGGRENTEAFF. For the CDR3, the DNA is TGTGCCATCGGCGGCAGGGAGAACACTGAAGCTTTCTTT.

Only a few counts were recorded for this clonotype. The J gene is TRBJ1-2, the V gene TRBV7-9; D unresolved. The CDR3 has 15 amino acids. V lost 3 bases to trimming and J lost 1 base, with 12 bases between them. Per germline, CDR1 SEHNR and CDR2 FQNEAQ (reference sequence). CDR3 region: CASSLVTLFNYGYTF. CDR3 in DNA: TGTGCCAGCAGCTTGGTTACCCTTTTTAACTATGGCTACACCTTC.

The V gene is TRBV7-2, the J gene TRBJ2-7, with TRBD2 matching over 8 bases. V dropped 6 bases and J dropped 2; count of bases not matched to a gene: 9. This CDR3 has 15 amino acids. CDR1 and CDR2 from the germline V gene are SGHTA and FQGNSA. Here the CDR3 reads CASSPGSGEPYEQYF. The CDR3 nucleotides read TGTGCCAGCAGTCCGGGTAGCGGGGAACCCTACGAGCAGTACTTC.

The V gene is TRBV20-1, the J gene TRBJ2-5; maybe TRBD2 (6 bases). V lost 3 bases to trimming and J lost 3 bases, with 14 bases between them. This CDR3 comprises 14 residues. Germline CDR1 reads DFQATT; CDR2 reads SNEGSKA (reference sequence). The CDR3 DNA is TGCAGTGCTAGTGCCGGGACTCCGGAAGAGACCCAGTACTTC. This codes for CSASAGTPEETQYF.

This chain links TRBV7-9 with TRBJ2-1; a weak D match, TRBD2 (5 bases). Germline CDR1 SEHNR, CDR2 FQNEAQ (reference sequence). Trimming took off 5 bases at V and 5 bases at J, with 16 bases between the two ends. The CDR3 consists of 15 residues. The CDR3 here is CASSVGVEGNNEQFF. The CDR3 region has the DNA TGTGCCAGCAGCGTGGGTGTAGAGGGCAACAATGAGCAGTTCTTC. The whole variable domain, remainder taken from reference TRBV7-9 and TRBJ2-1, is DTGVSQNPRHKITKRGQNVTFRCDPISEHNRLYWYRQTLGQGPEFLTYFQNEAQLEKSRLLSDRFSAERPKGSFSTLEIQRTEQGDSAMYLCASSVGVEGNNEQFFGPGTRLTVL.

In this sample, this clonotype turned up a few times. This chain connects TRBV29-1 to TRBJ1-1; weak D call: TRBD1 (5 bases). CDR1 is SQVTM, CDR2 ANQGSEA, per germline. Trimming shortened V by 4 bases and J by 1 base, and 16 bases separated the two germline ends. This CDR3 has 15 residues. The CDR3 sequence: CSVAERGGENTEAFF. The CDR3 DNA reads as TGCAGCGTTGCGGAGAGGGGAGGGGAGAACACTGAAGCTTTCTTT.